This TCR beta chain was observed in a study of cytomegalovirus exposure and HLA in healthy donors. General observations from the study: V- and J-gene trimming of TCR beta was linked (in a later analysis) to a missense DCLRE1C variant.

The germline CDR1 and CDR2 sequences are SGHRS and YFSETQ. V lost 2 bases and J lost 5; bases outside the gene matches: 7. This CDR3 region has 16 residues. As regards this clone: Antigen unknown.

PCR used 60 Vbeta primers and 13 Jbeta primers. Using immunoSEQ multiplex PCR, the repertoire was profiled, and TCRdb retains in-frame clones only, with some absent. This table has around 220,000 clones, 70% to 80% appearing once. The chain has TRBV5-1 and TRBJ2-1, with 10 bases matching TRBD2. Sequenced: PBMCs. This sequence was found in a woman aged 25-40 years in good health and CMV-seronegative. The CDR3 region is CASSFVPSGSHNEQFF. As DNA, the CDR3 is TGCGCCAGCAGCTTCGTCCCTAGCGGGAGCCACAATGAGCAGTTCTTC.